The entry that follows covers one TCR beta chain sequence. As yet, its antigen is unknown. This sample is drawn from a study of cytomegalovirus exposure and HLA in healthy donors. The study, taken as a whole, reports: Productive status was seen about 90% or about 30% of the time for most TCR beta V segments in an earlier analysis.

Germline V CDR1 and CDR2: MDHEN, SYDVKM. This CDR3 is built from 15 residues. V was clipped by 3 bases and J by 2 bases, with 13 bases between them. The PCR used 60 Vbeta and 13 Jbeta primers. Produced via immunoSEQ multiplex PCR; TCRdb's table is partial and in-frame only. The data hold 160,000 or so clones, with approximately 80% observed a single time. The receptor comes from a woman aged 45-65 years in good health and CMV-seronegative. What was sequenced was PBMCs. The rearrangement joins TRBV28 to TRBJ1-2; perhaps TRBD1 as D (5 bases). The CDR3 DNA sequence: TGTGCCAGCAGTTTGGGCAGGGTCGGAAACTATGGCTACACCTTC. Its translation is CASSLGRVGNYGYTF.